This TCR beta chain was sequenced in a study of blood T cell repertoires in COVID-19. In the study overall: Samples came from the United States, Italy and Spain, spanning acute and convalescent COVID-19.

Residents of around 24 US areas, aged about 18 to 95 years, made up the participants. Donors of Cohort 3 who recovered were those that had two negative PCRs, clearance, or symptom resolution. Original methodology: Amplification of reference gene primers provided the estimated nucleated cell counts. Assay: immunoSEQ multiplex PCR; the TCRdb copy retains only in-frame clones and omits some. V and J calls plus clone size are reproduced from that table; the DNA served to infer D and trimming. The profile covers nearly 350,000 clones, with more than 75% appearing a single time and more than 0.9% taken by the ten largest. This TCR derives from a woman younger than 45 who had recovered from COVID-19. The sequenced sample was PBMCs or T cells enriched from blood (not recorded which).

CDR3 DNA: TGCGCCAGCAGCTTGGCGGGAGAGGGGAATTCACCCCTCCACTTT. Amino acids: CASSLAGEGNSPLHF. The chain recombines TRBV5-1 with TRBJ1-6, with TRBD1 as a possible D gene (5 bases). This CDR3 is built from 15 residues. The germline V and J ends were trimmed by 0 bases and 7 bases, with 11 bases remaining between them. Per germline, CDR1 SGHRS and CDR2 YFSETQ.